The sample holds a few counts of the clone carrying this TCR beta chain. One entry per CDR3 protein, called by TCRdb with MiXCR from the 5' RACE reads. The repertoire has 45,000 to 70,000 distinct CDR3 sequences, 11% of them found once; the top ten carry about a tenth. The CDR3 length is 12 residues. V lost 6 bases and J lost 7, with 13 bases in between. These data originate in a study of early T cells in non-severe SARS-CoV-2 infection. This sequence joins TRBV12-3 or TRBV12-4 and TRBJ2-7; D possibly corresponds to TRBD2 (5 bases). The source is an adult who was a healthcare worker with PCR-confirmed SARS-CoV-2 infection or an uninfected control (not recorded which). Specimen: whole blood. CDR3 amino acids: CASSRGSGEQYF. As DNA, the CDR3 is TGTGCCAGCAGCCGCGGATCGGGGGAGCAGTACTTC.